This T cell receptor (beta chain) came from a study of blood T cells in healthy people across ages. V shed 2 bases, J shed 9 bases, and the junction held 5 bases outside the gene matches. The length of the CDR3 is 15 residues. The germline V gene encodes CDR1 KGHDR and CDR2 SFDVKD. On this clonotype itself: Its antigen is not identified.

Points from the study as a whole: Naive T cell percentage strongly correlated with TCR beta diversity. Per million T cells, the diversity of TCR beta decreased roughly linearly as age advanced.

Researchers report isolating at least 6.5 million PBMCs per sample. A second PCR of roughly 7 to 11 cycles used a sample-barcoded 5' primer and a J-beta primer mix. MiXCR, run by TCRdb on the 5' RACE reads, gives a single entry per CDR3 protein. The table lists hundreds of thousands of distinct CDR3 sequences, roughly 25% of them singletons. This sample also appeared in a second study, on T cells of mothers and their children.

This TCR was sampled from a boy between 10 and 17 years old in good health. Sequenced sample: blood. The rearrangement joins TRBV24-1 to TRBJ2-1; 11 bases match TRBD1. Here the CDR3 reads CATSDSDRGRGEQFF. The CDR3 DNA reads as TGTGCCACCAGTGATTCGGACAGGGGGCGGGGTGAGCAGTTCTTC.